This is a list of T cell receptor beta chains from one sample in a study of blood T cell repertoires in COVID-19. Profiled with immunoSEQ multiplex PCR; TCRdb holds only in-frame clones, not every one. The table has about 160,000 clones, approximately 91% seen once. The sample taken for sequencing was peripheral blood. These receptors were obtained from a man younger than 30 with acute or convalescent COVID-19. CDR3s include the opening cysteine and the closing phenylalanine or tryptophan. D genes are given only for firm matches. Clone size, where shown, is once, few, many, or a class for clones that have expanded.

cdr3_nt cdr3_aa j_call clone_size v_call d_call
TGTGCCAGCAGTTTACAGGGGTTTAGCAATCAGCCCCAGCATTTT CASSLQGFSNQPQHF TRBJ1-5 NA TRBV2 TRBD1
TGTGCCAACTCAGGGTTAGGGCAGGGGATCGGGACCCTCCACTTT CANSGLGQGIGTLHF TRBJ1-6 NA TRBV19 NA
TGCGCCAGCAGCTGGACAGGGGGCGGGAACACCGGGGAGCTGTTTTTT CASSWTGGGNTGELFF TRBJ2-2 NA TRBV5-1 TRBD1
TGTGCCAGCAGGGCCGACCCTACGGGTGGCTACACCTTC CASRADPTGGYTF TRBJ1-2 NA TRBV6-5 NA
TGTGCCAGCAGGTCGAGCGGGGGGGACTACAATGAGCAGTTCTTC CASRSSGGDYNEQFF TRBJ2-1 NA TRBV7-9 TRBD2
TGTGCCAGTAGTATTAGGACAGGTTACTTCGGGGAGCTGTTTTTT CASSIRTGYFGELFF TRBJ2-2 NA TRBV19 TRBD1
TGTGCCAGCAGCTTAGATGCAGCAGATACGCAGTATTTT CASSLDAADTQYF TRBJ2-3 NA TRBV7-9 NA
TGTGCCAGCTCTCCGGACAGGGGCTATGGCTACACCTTC CASSPDRGYGYTF TRBJ1-2 NA TRBV18 TRBD1
TGCGCCAGCAGCTTGGAAGGGGGGGCGGATTCACCCCTCCACTTT CASSLEGGADSPLHF TRBJ1-6 NA TRBV5-1 NA
TGTGCCAGCAGTTGGACCGTCGGGGACACAGATACGCAGTATTTT CASSWTVGDTDTQYF TRBJ2-3 NA TRBV9 NA
TGTGCCACCAGCATAGAGCGGTTCACTGAAGCTTTCTTT CATSIERFTEAFF TRBJ1-1 NA TRBV15 NA
TGTGCCAGCAGTTCCTCCAGGGGGCTCGACACCGGGGAGCTGTTTTTT CASSSSRGLDTGELFF TRBJ2-2 NA TRBV27 TRBD1
TGTGCCAGCCGTCCAACAGGGGGCACCTACGAGCAGTACTTC CASRPTGGTYEQYF TRBJ2-7 NA TRBV27 TRBD1
TGTGCCAGCGCCCCAGGGGATAAGGGCAATCAGCCCCAGCATTTT CASAPGDKGNQPQHF TRBJ1-5 NA TRBV7-9 NA
TGTGCCTGGAGTGGACTAGCTTGGGTCGATGAGCAGTTCTTC CAWSGLAWVDEQFF TRBJ2-1 NA TRBV30 TRBD2
TGTGCCACCAGTGATTTTGGCGGGAGTAGTCCATCAGATACGCAGTATTTT CATSDFGGSSPSDTQYF TRBJ2-3 NA TRBV24-1 TRBD2
TGTGCCTGGGACCCGGGACAGGGGTCAGAGACCCAGTACTTC CAWDPGQGSETQYF TRBJ2-5 NA TRBV30 TRBD1
TGCGCCACCGCGCCCGGGACAGGGGGAGAGACCCAGTACTTC CATAPGTGGETQYF TRBJ2-5 NA TRBV5-1 TRBD1
TGCGCCAGCAGCCAAGATTCTAGGGACAGGCAGAACACTGAAGCTTTCTTT CASSQDSRDRQNTEAFF TRBJ1-1 NA TRBV4-1 TRBD1
TGCAGCGTTGCGGGACTAGCGGGGTACAATGAGCAGTTCTTC CSVAGLAGYNEQFF TRBJ2-1 NA TRBV29-1 TRBD2
TGTGCCAGCACTGCCCACGCGGGGCAGAGCGAGCAGTACTTC CASTAHAGQSEQYF TRBJ2-7 NA TRBV6-5 NA
TGTGCCAGCAGTAGGGGGACCGGGGAGCTGTTTTTT CASSRGTGELFF TRBJ2-2 NA TRBV7-9 NA
TGCGCCAGCAGAGTCGACATGGCTTCTAGCACAGATACGCAGTATTTT CASRVDMASSTDTQYF TRBJ2-3 NA TRBV4-1 NA
TGTGCCAGCAGGGGACCGGGACAGACTAATGAAAAACTGTTTTTT CASRGPGQTNEKLFF TRBJ1-4 NA TRBV28 TRBD1
TGTGCCAGCAGGGACCGGTCAGGGGGCACTGAAGCTTTCTTT CASRDRSGGTEAFF TRBJ1-1 NA TRBV27 TRBD1
TGTGCCACCAGCAGAGATTCCGGCGAGCGGACTCCCTCCTACAATGAGCAGTTCTTC CATSRDSGERTPSYNEQFF TRBJ2-1 NA TRBV15 NA
TGTGCCAGCACTAGGACAGGCCAGACTGAAGCTTTCTTT CASTRTGQTEAFF TRBJ1-1 NA TRBV25-1 TRBD1
TGCAGCGTTGTCGGGGGAGAAAGTTCCTACGAGCAGTACTTC CSVVGGESSYEQYF TRBJ2-7 few TRBV29-1 NA
TGCGCCAGCAGCCATCCGGGACAGCACGGAGAGACCCAGTACTTC CASSHPGQHGETQYF TRBJ2-5 NA TRBV4-1 TRBD1
TGTGCCAGCTCACCATTAACTAGCGGAACCAATGAGCAGTTCTTC CASSPLTSGTNEQFF TRBJ2-1 NA TRBV18 TRBD2
TGCGCCAGCAGCCAAAGGGGGGGACTAGCGGGACCTTCATTCGAGCAGTACTTC CASSQRGGLAGPSFEQYF TRBJ2-7 NA TRBV4-1 TRBD2
TGCGCCAGCAGCCAAGCCGGGACTAGCGGGGGGGTTCTTTCGAACATTCAGTACTTC CASSQAGTSGGVLSNIQYF TRBJ2-4 NA TRBV4-1 TRBD2
TGTGCCAGCAGTTACTCGATGGGCAGATCTAATGAAAAACTGTTTTTT CASSYSMGRSNEKLFF TRBJ1-4 NA TRBV6-5 NA
TGTGCCATCAGTGGGGGACAGGGTGCCACCTACGAGCAGTACTTC CAISGGQGATYEQYF TRBJ2-7 once TRBV10-3 TRBD1
TGTGCCAGCAGCCAAGATAGACTAGCGGGGGGGATTTACGAGCAGTACTTC CASSQDRLAGGIYEQYF TRBJ2-7 once TRBV3-1/TRBV3-2 TRBD2
TGTGCCAGCAGTGAAGTATCTGAGGGACTAGAGTATGGCTACGAGCAGTACTTC CASSEVSEGLEYGYEQYF TRBJ2-7 NA TRBV6-1 TRBD2
TGCGCCAGCAGCCAGACAGGGGTGGGGGGGCTCGGGTCTAGAGGCTACACCTTC CASSQTGVGGLGSRGYTF TRBJ1-2 NA TRBV4-1 TRBD1
TGCGCCAGCAGCTTGGCAACTAGCGAGACCTACGAGCAGTACTTC CASSLATSETYEQYF TRBJ2-7 NA TRBV5-1 TRBD2
TGTGCCACCCAACCCGACACAGGGGCCACCGGGGAGCTGTTTTTT CATQPDTGATGELFF TRBJ2-2 NA TRBV24-1 TRBD1
TGTGCCAGCAGTCGAACAGGGGGCAATTATTACGAGCAGTACTTC CASSRTGGNYYEQYF TRBJ2-7 NA TRBV6-5 TRBD1
TGTGCCAGCCTAGCTTATATAGGGCCCCCAGATACGCAGTATTTT CASLAYIGPPDTQYF TRBJ2-3 once TRBV7-9 NA
TGCGCCAGCAGCTTTGGACAGGGGTTCGCAGATACGCAGTATTTT CASSFGQGFADTQYF TRBJ2-3 few TRBV5-1 TRBD1
TGCAGCGTTCGCGTGGACAGGGGATACGAGCAGTACTTC CSVRVDRGYEQYF TRBJ2-7 NA TRBV29-1 TRBD1
TGTGCCAGCACCCCATGGGGGGGGACCAGCACCACTGAAGCTTTCTTT CASTPWGGTSTTEAFF TRBJ1-1 NA TRBV27 NA
TGTGCCAGCAGCGTTTCGGGAGTCGGAAACACCATATATTTT CASSVSGVGNTIYF TRBJ1-3 NA TRBV9 NA